Below, 27 T cell receptor beta chains from the same sample are listed, as sequenced in a study of blood T cells in healthy people across ages. Next came a second PCR, run for roughly 7 to 12 cycles, which used a sample-barcoded 5' primer along with a J-beta primer mix. Via MiXCR, TCRdb re-called the 5' RACE reads, giving one row per CDR3 protein. The table includes approximately 800,000 distinct CDR3 sequences, 25% to 30% detected once. In addition, the sample was reused for a study of T cells of mothers and their children.

The material sequenced was blood. The receptors originated from a boy aged 5-17 years in good health.

In this sample, this clonotype turned up a few times. The gene calls are TRBV4-2 and TRBJ2-1, with D hard to call. Trimming took off 4 bases at V and 7 bases at J, with 11 bases between the two ends. Per the germline V gene, CDR1 is LGHNA and CDR2 is YNFKEQ. The CDR3 extends over 13 amino acids. The CDR3 region has the DNA TGTGCCAGCAGCCCCAAGCCGAGGAATGAGCAGTTCTTC. Residues: CASSPKPRNEQFF.

The gene calls are TRBV7-2 and TRBJ2-7, with D perhaps TRBD1 or TRBD2 (6 bases each). Germline V gene data show CDR1 as SGHTA and CDR2 as FQGNSA. V was trimmed by 2 bases and J by 3 bases, leaving 14 bases between them. The CDR3 spans 15 residues. The CDR3 here is CASSLSWGAVYEQYF. As DNA, the CDR3 is TGTGCCAGCAGCTTATCGTGGGGGGCAGTCTACGAGCAGTACTTC.

The chain links TRBV7-6 to TRBJ1-4; a weak D match, TRBD1 (6 bases). Germline loops: CDR1 SGHVS, CDR2 FNYEAQ. Trimming left V 0 bases short and J 10 bases short, with 15 bases between. The CDR3 is 15 amino acids. The CDR3 spells CASSLAPGEGGKLFF. CDR3 bases: TGTGCCAGCAGCTTAGCGCCAGGGGAGGGCGGAAAACTGTTTTTT. The variable domain in full, with the rest retrieved from reference TRBV7-6 and TRBJ1-4, is GAGVSQSPRYKVTKRGQDVALRCDPISGHVSLYWYRQALGQGPEFLTYFNYEAQQDKSGLPNDRFSAERPEGSISTLTIQRTEQRDSAMYRCASSLAPGEGGKLFFGSGTQLSVL.

This clonotype was counted between two and nine times. The conserved closing phenylalanine or tryptophan is absent in this CDR3, likely reflecting a read error. J is TRBJ1-1 and V is TRBV28; D possibly corresponds to TRBD1 (5 bases). With 2 bases removed from V and 0 bases from J, the gap between germline ends came to 10 bases. Germline assignment: CDR1 MDHEN and CDR2 SYDVKM. The CDR3 runs to 15 residues. The DNA for the CDR3 is TGTGCCAGCAGTTTAAGGGAGGGACTGAACACTGAAGCTTTCCTT. Its protein is CASSLREGLNTEAFL.

This clonotype came up a few times. The chain links TRBV30 to TRBJ1-3; D is unresolved. The V gene's germline CDR1 is GTSNPN and CDR2 SVGIG (reference sequence). V lost 5 bases to trimming and J lost 0 bases, with 8 bases between them. The CDR3 runs to 13 residues. This chain's CDR3 is CAWLRNSGNTIYF. The CDR3 nucleotides read TGTGCCTGGCTCCGGAACTCTGGAAACACCATATATTTT.

The table lists this clonotype with a few counts. The gene calls are TRBV5-1 and TRBJ2-4; TRBD1 aligns across 10 bases. V shed 3 bases and J 6 bases; nucleotides not matched to a gene: 9. The CDR3 has 16 residues. Germline V gives CDR1 SGHRS, CDR2 YFSETQ. The CDR3 is CASSWEPTGGGNIQYF. The DNA of the CDR3 is TGCGCCAGCAGCTGGGAACCGACAGGGGGCGGAAACATTCAGTACTTC.

The chain combines TRBV20-1 with TRBJ1-1; D is perhaps TRBD1 (6 bases). Looked up from germline, CDR1 is DFQATT and CDR2 is SNEGSKA (reference sequence). This CDR3 has 16 residues. Trimming removed 2 bases at V and 3 bases at J, with 19 bases between. The CDR3 region is CSARYRVLLFYTEAFF. The CDR3 bases are TGCAGTGCTAGATACAGGGTCTTGTTGTTTTACACTGAAGCTTTCTTT.

This clonotype was counted between two and nine times. The CDR3 DNA reads TGTGCCAGCAGAGCTGGACTAGACATTCAGTACTTC. Translation gives CASRAGLDIQYF. This chain links TRBV12-3 or TRBV12-4 with TRBJ2-4; TRBD2 matches 7 bases. The V segment lost 6 bases and the J segment 8 bases; nucleotides outside the gene matches: 4. CDR3 length equals 12 residues.

The chain combines TRBV29-1 with TRBJ2-5; possibly TRBD1 or TRBD2 for D (5 bases each). Trimming shortened V by 2 bases and J by 5 bases, and 9 bases separated the two germline ends. Germline CDR1 and CDR2: SQVTM and ANQGSEA. This CDR3 contains 12 residues. The CDR3 bases are TGCAGCGTTGAACCGGGACGGGAGACCCAGTACTTC. Translation: CSVEPGRETQYF.

V usage is TRBV4-1 and J usage is TRBJ2-3; TRBD1 matches at 9 bases. The CDR3 has 18 residues. The germline V gene encodes CDR1 MGHRA and CDR2 YSYEKL. V was clipped by 2 bases and J by 2 bases; unmatched bases: 11. In DNA form, the CDR3 reads TGCGCCAGCAGCCAATTCTGGGACAGGGTCTATCCCACAGATACGCAGTATTTT. It is translated as CASSQFWDRVYPTDTQYF.

The chain links TRBV12-3 or TRBV12-4 to TRBJ2-2; D assignment may be TRBD1 or TRBD2 (5 bases each). The CDR3 totals 16 residues. Trimming cost V 5 bases and J 0 bases, with 13 bases left between them. The CDR3 sequence is CASSGASGANTGELFF. The CDR3 nucleotides read TGTGCCAGCAGTGGGGCCTCCGGGGCGAACACCGGGGAGCTGTTTTTT.

The chain recombines TRBV2 with TRBJ2-3, with D possibly being TRBD2 (5 bases). The length of the CDR3 is 16 residues. Germline values: CDR1 SNHLY, CDR2 FYNNEI. Trimming removed 3 bases at V and 0 bases at J, with 13 bases between. In DNA, the CDR3 is TGTGCCAGCAGTGATCCGGGGTCACGAAGCACAGATACGCAGTATTTT. Translation gives CASSDPGSRSTDTQYF.

J is TRBJ2-1 and V is TRBV6-2 or TRBV6-3, with D perhaps assigned TRBD1 or TRBD2 (6 bases each). The J call is in doubt because the DNA end fits TRBJ2-5 better. The germline V gene encodes CDR1 MNHEY and CDR2 SVGEGT. This CDR3 spans 14 amino acids. CDR3 bases: TGTGCCATCCGGGACGGGGGCGCATTGGAGACCCAGTACTTC. This sequence encodes CAIRDGGALETQYF.

This clonotype was counted between two and nine times. The chain employs TRBV10-3 and TRBJ2-1, with D possibly TRBD1 on 6 matching bases. CDR1 ENHRY and CDR2 SYGVKD come from the germline V gene. CDR3 length: 16 amino acids. The V and J ends lost 0 bases and 0 bases respectively, with 9 bases between them. For the CDR3, the DNA is TGTGCCATCAGTGAGTCTCAGGGGAGCTCCTACAATGAGCAGTTCTTC. The encoded protein is CAISESQGSSYNEQFF.

The chain links TRBV7-2 to TRBJ2-1; 8 bases match TRBD2. Germline CDR1 and CDR2: SGHTA and FQGNSA. V shed 4 bases and J 1 base; nucleotides not matched to a gene: 12. CDR3 length: 18 residues. The CDR3 loop is CASSSRYSGTRSYNEQFF. Here the CDR3 DNA reads TGTGCCAGCAGCTCCCGATATTCCGGGACTAGGTCCTACAATGAGCAGTTCTTC.

This clonotype appeared a few times. The rearrangement joins TRBV19 to TRBJ2-1; the match to TRBD1 covers 8 bases. The end of the DNA fits TRBJ2-7 better, so the J call may be wrong. Looked up from germline, CDR1 is LNHDA and CDR2 is SQIVND (reference sequence). The CDR3 has 15 residues. The CDR3 region has the DNA TGTGCCAGTAGTGGTCAGGGGGCCTTCTCCTACGAGCAGTACTTC. This gives the protein CASSGQGAFSYEQYF.

This clonotype was found a few times. This chain joins TRBV12-3 or TRBV12-4 and TRBJ1-2, with a possible D match to TRBD1 (5 bases). This CDR3 has 14 amino acids. V lost 5 bases and J 8 bases, leaving 18 bases between the germline ends. CDR3 residues: CASSGGTSLGGYTF. CDR3 nucleotides: TGTGCCAGCAGTGGAGGGACTTCTCTTGGCGGCTACACCTTC.

The chain has TRBV7-9 and TRBJ2-3; D possibly corresponds to TRBD2 (6 bases). Germline V gene lookup returns CDR1 SEHNR and CDR2 FQNEAQ (reference sequence). V was clipped by 7 bases and J by 8 bases, with 10 bases between them. The CDR3 extends over 11 amino acids. This chain's CDR3 is CASTDGSTQYF. CDR3 sequence (DNA): TGTGCCAGCACCGACGGGAGTACGCAGTATTTT.

This clonotype occurred a few times. The CDR3 spells CASSQDIGQGNTEAFF. The CDR3 DNA follows: TGTGCCAGCAGCCAAGACATAGGACAGGGAAACACTGAAGCTTTCTTT. The J gene is TRBJ1-1, the V gene TRBV7-6, with 8 bases matching TRBD1. V shed 5 bases and J 2 bases; nucleotides not matched to a gene: 10. The germline V gene encodes CDR1 SGHVS and CDR2 FNYEAQ. The CDR3 has 16 residues.

V gene TRBV7-9 combines with J gene TRBJ2-1; the D is unclear. CDR3 length equals 15 residues. The V gene lost 7 bases and the J gene lost 0 bases, with 13 bases spanning the gap. Germline assignment: CDR1 SEHNR and CDR2 FQNEAQ (reference sequence). CDR3 nucleotides: TGTGCCAGCACCAAAGGCCAAGTCTCCTACAATGAGCAGTTCTTC. Encoded protein: CASTKGQVSYNEQFF.

The chain couples TRBV5-1 to TRBJ2-5; 7 nucleotides agree with TRBD1. V shed 2 bases and J 3 bases; nucleotides not matched to a gene: 4. The CDR3 has 14 amino acids. CDR1 and CDR2 from the germline V gene are SGHRS and YFSETQ. CDR3 nucleotides: TGCGCCAGCAGCTTCGAGGGACAGAAAGAGACCCAGTACTTC. Translation: CASSFEGQKETQYF.

About this clonotype itself: Germline is not matched at one junction end, which may reflect a read error. J is TRBJ2-3 and V is TRBV12-3 or TRBV12-4; the D call may be TRBD1 or TRBD2 (5 bases each). The CDR3 totals 14 residues. The CDR3: CAGSLGPGTDTQYF. The CDR3 region has the DNA TGTGCCGGCAGTTTGGGACCGGGCACAGATACGCAGTATTTT.

This clonotype appeared a few times. The chain recombines TRBV6-1 with TRBJ2-5, with D tentatively TRBD1 (5 bases). The V gene lost 2 bases and the J gene lost 7 bases, with 14 bases spanning the gap. The CDR3 runs to 14 residues. The germline gives CDR1 MNHNS, CDR2 SASEGT. CDR3 DNA: TGTGCCAGCAGTGAAACGCTTCAGGGTGGGACCCAGTACTTC. Its translation is CASSETLQGGTQYF.

This clonotype was counted between two and nine times. The chain uses TRBV27 and TRBJ2-5, with D unclear. The V end lost 2 bases, the J end lost 2 bases, and 9 bases lay between the germline ends. The CDR3 contains 14 residues. The germline gives CDR1 MNHEY, CDR2 SMNVEV (reference sequence). The CDR3 coding sequence is TGTGCCAGCAGTTTAGAATTCCCACAAGAGACCCAGTACTTC. It is translated as CASSLEFPQETQYF.

This clonotype was counted a few times. The rearrangement uses TRBV29-1 and TRBJ2-2; D may be TRBD2 (7 bases). Trimming removed 3 bases from V and 1 base from J, with 12 bases in between. This CDR3 contains 15 residues. CDR1 SQVTM and CDR2 ANQGSEA come from the germline V gene. The CDR3 region has the DNA TGCAGCGTTGATGGCGGGGGCGTGAACACCGGGGAGCTGTTTTTT. It codes for CSVDGGGVNTGELFF.

The chain couples TRBV20-1 to TRBJ2-3; TRBD2 agrees at 12 bases. This CDR3 contains 18 residues. V dropped 1 base and J dropped 1; count of bases not matched to a gene: 9. The germline V gene encodes CDR1 DFQATT and CDR2 SNEGSKA (reference sequence). The CDR3 DNA reads as TGCAGTGCTAGAGTGGCTAGCGGGGGGGCCTTAGGCACAGATACGCAGTATTTT. It is translated as CSARVASGGALGTDTQYF.

The rearrangement links TRBV12-3 or TRBV12-4 to TRBJ1-3; the D is unclear. Trimming removed 7 bases at V and 4 bases at J, with 8 bases between. There are 12 residues in the CDR3. The CDR3 bases are TGTGCCAGCACCCCGGCGGGAAACACCATATATTTT. Residues: CASTPAGNTIYF.